The next 7 T cell receptor beta chains were all read from a single sample in a study of T cell responses to AZD1222 COVID-19 vaccine. Measured with immunoSEQ multiplex PCR; TCRdb has only the in-frame clones, and not every one. The sample gives 90,000 to 120,000 clones, around nine tenths of which show up once; roughly 3.3% is in the top ten. The sequences come from peripheral blood, collected 28 days after the second dose of the MenACWY control vaccine. Receptors were obtained from an adult who received the MenACWY meningococcal vaccine as a control.

This chain uses TRBV9 with TRBJ1-2, with TRBD1 matching 11 bases. The CDR3 is 16 residues long. The germline gives CDR1 SGDLS, CDR2 YYNGEE. V lost 0 bases and J lost 8; bases outside the gene matches: 9. The CDR3 DNA follows: TGTGCCAGCAGCGTAGGACCGGGACAGGGGGTATGGGGCTACACCTTC. Translated, it gives CASSVGPGQGVWGYTF.

V usage is TRBV9 and J usage is TRBJ2-1; D ambiguous. There are 15 residues in the CDR3. The V end was cut by 1 base, the J end by 0 bases, with 8 bases between. Germline V gene sequence: CDR1 SGDLS, CDR2 YYNGEE. CDR3 amino acids: CASSVWGYSYNEQFF. Here the CDR3 DNA reads TGTGCCAGCAGCGTATGGGGATACTCCTACAATGAGCAGTTCTTC.

This clone was counted a single time. The chain carries TRBV6-4 and TRBJ2-3, with D unclear. The CDR3 runs to 14 residues. Germline V gene sequence: CDR1 MRHNA, CDR2 SNTAGT. The V end lost 0 bases, the J end lost 0 bases, and 4 bases lay between the germline ends. The chain's CDR3 is CASSDSASTDTQYF. In nucleotides, the CDR3 is TGTGCCAGCAGTGACTCAGCCAGCACAGATACGCAGTATTTT.

The V call is TRBV11-2, the J call TRBJ1-5; possible D gene TRBD1, 5 bases. V lost 4 bases and J 6 bases, leaving 10 bases between the germline ends. Germline V gene lookup returns CDR1 SGHAT and CDR2 FQNNGV. The CDR3 consists of 13 residues. CDR3 sequence reads: CASSSQGGQPQHF. CDR3 DNA: TGTGCCAGCAGCTCGCAGGGTGGTCAGCCCCAGCATTTT.

The V and J genes are TRBV7-2 and TRBJ1-2; D is unclear. The V gene lost 5 bases and the J gene lost 0 bases, with 19 bases spanning the gap. This CDR3 has 17 amino acids. Germline CDR1 and CDR2: SGHTA and FQGNSA. The CDR3 nucleotides are TGTGCCAGCAGCCCCCCCGAGGGAACGGTCCCTAACTATGGCTACACCTTC. It encodes CASSPPEGTVPNYGYTF.

The CDR3 here is CASSQGVARAQAKNIQYF. The DNA of the CDR3 is TGCGCCAGCAGCCAGGGCGTAGCCAGAGCCCAAGCCAAAAACATTCAGTACTTC. The rearrangement joins TRBV4-1 to TRBJ2-4; no clear D. V lost 3 bases to trimming and J lost 0 bases, with 18 bases between them. This CDR3 spans 18 amino acids. In germline, CDR1 is MGHRA, CDR2 YSYEKL.

The chain links TRBV19 to TRBJ1-2, with 7 bases fitting TRBD1. The germline V gene encodes CDR1 LNHDA and CDR2 SQIVND (reference sequence). The CDR3 has 13 amino acids. With V trimmed by 3 bases and J by 8 bases, 6 bases remained unmatched. CDR3 DNA sequence: TGTGCCAGTAGTATCGGAGGGGGCGGAGGCTACACCTTC. Translation: CASSIGGGGGYTF.